This T cell receptor beta chain stems from a study of blood T cell repertoires in COVID-19 (TCRdb year 2020). For the wider study: Samples from collaborators originated in the United States, Italy and Spain and spanned both the acute and convalescent phases of COVID-19. The material from the prospective study consisted of cDNA or gDNA derived from T cells, B-cell-depleted T cells, or PBMCs. Deeply sampled blood TCRbeta repertoires from subjects exposed to, actively infected with, or recovered from COVID-19 were included in the dataset. A freely available public database, intended as a resource for researchers studying the immune response to SARS-CoV-2, is where the repertoires were released. The samples were drawn from the first 160 participants of the ongoing ImmuneRACE study and from 1,254 subjects provided by 6 global collaborators. A de-identified subject ID, COVID-19 status, age in years and sex were almost always included in the sample metadata. Where available, HLA class I and class II types were obtained from metadata supplied by the sample provider rather than from assay-based typing. Here is what the overall study found, with its caveats: The quantity of clinical and demographic metadata differed by source and by participant and was supplied without curation.

Concerning this clone: The antigen it binds to is not known. No qualities accompany the bases; no much larger clone lies one base away.

The immunoSEQ Assay, a bias-controlled multiplex PCR, was used to amplify TCRbeta CDR3 regions from genomic DNA. Processing in the source paper ran as follows. Nucleated cell counts per sample were estimated from amplification of reference gene primers within the assay. To quantify the absolute abundance of each unique TCRbeta CDR3 rearrangement, sequence reads were collapsed and filtered. For each sample, productive Simpson clonality was calculated as the square root of Simpson's diversity index across productive rearrangements. In TCRdb, the immuneACCESS table is reduced to in-frame sequences with V and J assigned. These tables do not hold every clone; where another copy was compared, an unresolved V gene accounts for under half, and the others remain unexplained. V and J calls and clone size are copied from that table; D and trimming were computed from the DNA. A total of fewer than 250,000 clones appear in this sample, around nine tenths of them only once. The ten largest clones capture roughly 1.6% of the sample.

Samples from volunteer blood donors who had recovered from COVID-19 were contributed by a second Seattle source. Collaborating institutions collected whole blood in K2EDTA tubes following their own protocols. For TCRbeta analysis, collaborators shipped samples as frozen whole blood, isolated PBMCs, or DNA extracted from either of those sample types. Germline trimming amounts to 1 base on V and 7 bases on J, with 8 as the count of junction bases outside the gene matches. Based on the germline V gene (reference sequence), the CDR1 and CDR2 sequences are LNHDA and SQIVND. There are 16 amino acids in the CDR3, from cysteine to phenylalanine inclusive. Only CDR3 DNA remains: 48 bases, in frame from the first base.

The sequence links TRBV19 to TRBJ1-4, with TRBD1 identical over 8 junction bases. The sequence was obtained from a woman aged 55-69 years who had recovered from COVID-19. The specimen was peripheral blood. The CDR3 is CASSIVFRGRGEKLFF. The sequenced DNA is TGTGCCAGTAGTATAGTGTTCAGGGGGCGCGGTGAAAAACTGTTTTTT. Reference TRBV19 and TRBJ1-4 genes cover what lies past the CDR3, so the full variable domain is DGGITQSPKYLFRKEGQNVTLSCEQNLNHDAMYWYRQDPGQGLRLIYYSQIVNDFQKGDIAEGYSVSREKKESFPLTVTSAQKNPTAFYLCASSIVFRGRGEKLFFGSGTQLSVL.